This record looks at one T cell receptor beta chain sequence and its context. This sample is drawn from a study of OX40 agonist ivuxolimab in advanced cancers. Study-level background: Prior anti-PD-1, anti-PD-L1 or anti-CTLA-4 therapy did not bar entry, and approximately 40% had some.

Profiling relied on immunoSEQ multiplex PCR, and the TCRdb table lists in-frame clones only, not all of them. The sample includes 55,000 to 80,000 clones, roughly 87% of them seen just once. The V end lost 1 base, the J end lost 2 bases, and 9 bases lay between the germline ends. CDR3 length: 14 amino acids. Germline V CDR1 and CDR2: MNHEY, SMNVEV (reference sequence). This material consisted of CD4+ or CD8+ T cells sorted from blood, taken in a trial of the OX40 agonist ivuxolimab. This chain uses TRBV27 with TRBJ2-7, with D possibly being TRBD1 (6 bases). This TCR was sampled from an adult with an advanced solid tumor such as melanoma, head and neck, liver or kidney cancer. CDR3 nucleotides: TGTGCCAGCAGTTTATATCAGGGGCCCTACGAGCAGTACTTC. As protein: CASSLYQGPYEQYF.